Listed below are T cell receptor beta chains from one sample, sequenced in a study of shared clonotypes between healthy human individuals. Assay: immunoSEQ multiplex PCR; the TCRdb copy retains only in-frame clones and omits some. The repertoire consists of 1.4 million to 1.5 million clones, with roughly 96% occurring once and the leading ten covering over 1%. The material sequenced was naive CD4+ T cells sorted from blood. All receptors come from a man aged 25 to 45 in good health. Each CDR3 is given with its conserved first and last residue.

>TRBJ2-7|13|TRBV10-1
CASSLTSPSEQYF
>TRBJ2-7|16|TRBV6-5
CASSYLGTGDIHEQYF
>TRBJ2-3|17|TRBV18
CASSPGHGGDSTDTQYF
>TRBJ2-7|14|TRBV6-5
CASSSPGQYYEQYF
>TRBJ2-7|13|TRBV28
CASKTTQLFEQYF
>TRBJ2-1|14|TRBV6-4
CASSLGRGAKVLVF
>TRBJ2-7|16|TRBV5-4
CASSQRGTSGRYEQYF
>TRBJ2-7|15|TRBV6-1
CATRIVGTGSYEQYF
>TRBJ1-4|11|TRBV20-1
CSARDNEKLFF
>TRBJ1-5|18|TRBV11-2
CASSPRATGTDSNQPQHF
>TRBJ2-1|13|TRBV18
CASSSTAGNEQFF
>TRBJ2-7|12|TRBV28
CASRDSAYEQYF
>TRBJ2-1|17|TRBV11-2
CASSFRLTIRIGDEQFF
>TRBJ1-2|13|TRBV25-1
CASSLIGVYGYTF